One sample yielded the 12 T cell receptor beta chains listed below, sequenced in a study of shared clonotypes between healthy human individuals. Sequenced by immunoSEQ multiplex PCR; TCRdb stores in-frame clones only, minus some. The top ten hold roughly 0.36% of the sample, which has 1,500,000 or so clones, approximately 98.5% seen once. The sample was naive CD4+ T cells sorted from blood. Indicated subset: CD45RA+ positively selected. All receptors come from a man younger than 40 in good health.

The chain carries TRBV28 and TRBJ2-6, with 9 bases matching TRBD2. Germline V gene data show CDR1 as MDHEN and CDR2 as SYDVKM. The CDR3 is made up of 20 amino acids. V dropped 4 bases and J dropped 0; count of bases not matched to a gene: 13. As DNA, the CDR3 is TGTGCCAGCAGTTCCTACCTTATAGCGGGAGTCACCTCTGGGGCCAACGTCCTGACTTTC. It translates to CASSSYLIAGVTSGANVLTF.

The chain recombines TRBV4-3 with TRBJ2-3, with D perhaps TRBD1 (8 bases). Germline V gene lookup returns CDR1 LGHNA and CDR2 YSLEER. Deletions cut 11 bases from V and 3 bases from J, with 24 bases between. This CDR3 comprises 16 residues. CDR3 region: CAASRGPTGGTDTQYF. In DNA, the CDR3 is TGCGCCGCGTCCAGGGGGCCGACGGGAGGAACAGATACGCAGTATTTT.

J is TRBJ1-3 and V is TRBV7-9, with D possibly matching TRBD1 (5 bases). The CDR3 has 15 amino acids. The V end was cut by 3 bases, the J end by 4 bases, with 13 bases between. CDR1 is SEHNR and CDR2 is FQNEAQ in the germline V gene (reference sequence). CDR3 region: CASSFVQGAGNTIYF. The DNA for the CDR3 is TGTGCCAGCAGCTTTGTCCAGGGCGCAGGAAACACCATATATTTT.

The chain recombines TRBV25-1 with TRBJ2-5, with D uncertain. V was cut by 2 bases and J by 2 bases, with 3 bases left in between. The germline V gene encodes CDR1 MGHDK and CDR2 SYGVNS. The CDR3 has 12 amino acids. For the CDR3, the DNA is TGTGCCAGCAGTGAACCTCAAGAGACCCAGTACTTC. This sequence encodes CASSEPQETQYF.

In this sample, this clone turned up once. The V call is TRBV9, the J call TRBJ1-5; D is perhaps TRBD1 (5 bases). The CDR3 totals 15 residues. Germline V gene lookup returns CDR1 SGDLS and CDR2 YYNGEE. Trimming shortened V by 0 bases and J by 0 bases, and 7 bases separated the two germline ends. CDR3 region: CASSVEQGSNQPQHF. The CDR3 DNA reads TGTGCCAGCAGCGTAGAGCAGGGTAGCAATCAGCCCCAGCATTTT.

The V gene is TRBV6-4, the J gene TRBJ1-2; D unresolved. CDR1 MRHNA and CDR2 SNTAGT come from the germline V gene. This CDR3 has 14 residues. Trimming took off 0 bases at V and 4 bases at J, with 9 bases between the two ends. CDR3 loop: CASSDSGRGYGYTF. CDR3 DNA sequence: TGTGCCAGCAGTGACTCGGGCAGAGGCTATGGCTACACCTTC.

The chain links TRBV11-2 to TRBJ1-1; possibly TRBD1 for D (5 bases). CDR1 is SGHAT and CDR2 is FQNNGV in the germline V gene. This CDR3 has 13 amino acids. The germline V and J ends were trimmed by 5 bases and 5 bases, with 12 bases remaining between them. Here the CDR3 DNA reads TGTGCCAGCAGCGCCCTCAAGGGGACTGAAGCTTTCTTT. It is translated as CASSALKGTEAFF. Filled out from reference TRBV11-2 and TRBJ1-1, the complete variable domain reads EAGVAQSPRYKIIEKRQSVAFWCNPISGHATLYWYQQILGQGPKLLIQFQNNGVVDDSQLPKDRFSAERLKGVDSTLKIQPAKLEDSAVYLCASSALKGTEAFFGQGTRLTVV.

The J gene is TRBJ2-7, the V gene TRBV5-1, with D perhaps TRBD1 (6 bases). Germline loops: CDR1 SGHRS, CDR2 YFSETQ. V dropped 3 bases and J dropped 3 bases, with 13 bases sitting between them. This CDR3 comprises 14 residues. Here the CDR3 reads CASSSQTGFYEQYF. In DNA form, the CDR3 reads TGCGCCAGCAGCTCCCAGACAGGATTCTACGAGCAGTACTTC.

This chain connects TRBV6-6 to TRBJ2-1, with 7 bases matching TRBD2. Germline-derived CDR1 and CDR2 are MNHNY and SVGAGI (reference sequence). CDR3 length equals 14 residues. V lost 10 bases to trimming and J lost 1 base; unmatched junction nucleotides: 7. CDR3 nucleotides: TGTGCCACCGCGGGGAGGGTTTCCTACAATGAGCAGTTCTTC. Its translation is CATAGRVSYNEQFF.

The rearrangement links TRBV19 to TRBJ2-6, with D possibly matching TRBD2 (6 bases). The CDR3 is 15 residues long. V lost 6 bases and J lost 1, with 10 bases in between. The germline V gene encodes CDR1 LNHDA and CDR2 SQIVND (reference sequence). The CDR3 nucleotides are TGTGCCAGTAGGGGAGGTTCGTCTGGGGCCAACGTCCTGACTTTC. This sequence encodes CASRGGSSGANVLTF.

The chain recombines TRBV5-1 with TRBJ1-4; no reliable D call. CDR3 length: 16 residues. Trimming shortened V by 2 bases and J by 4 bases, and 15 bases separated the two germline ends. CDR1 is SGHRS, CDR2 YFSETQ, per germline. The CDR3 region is CASSFAPGLVNEKLFF. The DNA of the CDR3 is TGCGCCAGCAGCTTTGCCCCGGGCCTGGTTAATGAAAAACTGTTTTTT.

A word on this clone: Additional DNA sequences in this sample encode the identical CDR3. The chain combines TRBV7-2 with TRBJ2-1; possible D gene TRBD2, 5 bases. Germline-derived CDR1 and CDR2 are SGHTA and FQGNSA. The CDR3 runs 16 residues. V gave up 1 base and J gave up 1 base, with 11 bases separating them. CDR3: CASSLVAGPSYNEQFF. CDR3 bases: TGTGCCAGCAGCTTAGTGGCGGGCCCGTCCTACAATGAGCAGTTCTTC.